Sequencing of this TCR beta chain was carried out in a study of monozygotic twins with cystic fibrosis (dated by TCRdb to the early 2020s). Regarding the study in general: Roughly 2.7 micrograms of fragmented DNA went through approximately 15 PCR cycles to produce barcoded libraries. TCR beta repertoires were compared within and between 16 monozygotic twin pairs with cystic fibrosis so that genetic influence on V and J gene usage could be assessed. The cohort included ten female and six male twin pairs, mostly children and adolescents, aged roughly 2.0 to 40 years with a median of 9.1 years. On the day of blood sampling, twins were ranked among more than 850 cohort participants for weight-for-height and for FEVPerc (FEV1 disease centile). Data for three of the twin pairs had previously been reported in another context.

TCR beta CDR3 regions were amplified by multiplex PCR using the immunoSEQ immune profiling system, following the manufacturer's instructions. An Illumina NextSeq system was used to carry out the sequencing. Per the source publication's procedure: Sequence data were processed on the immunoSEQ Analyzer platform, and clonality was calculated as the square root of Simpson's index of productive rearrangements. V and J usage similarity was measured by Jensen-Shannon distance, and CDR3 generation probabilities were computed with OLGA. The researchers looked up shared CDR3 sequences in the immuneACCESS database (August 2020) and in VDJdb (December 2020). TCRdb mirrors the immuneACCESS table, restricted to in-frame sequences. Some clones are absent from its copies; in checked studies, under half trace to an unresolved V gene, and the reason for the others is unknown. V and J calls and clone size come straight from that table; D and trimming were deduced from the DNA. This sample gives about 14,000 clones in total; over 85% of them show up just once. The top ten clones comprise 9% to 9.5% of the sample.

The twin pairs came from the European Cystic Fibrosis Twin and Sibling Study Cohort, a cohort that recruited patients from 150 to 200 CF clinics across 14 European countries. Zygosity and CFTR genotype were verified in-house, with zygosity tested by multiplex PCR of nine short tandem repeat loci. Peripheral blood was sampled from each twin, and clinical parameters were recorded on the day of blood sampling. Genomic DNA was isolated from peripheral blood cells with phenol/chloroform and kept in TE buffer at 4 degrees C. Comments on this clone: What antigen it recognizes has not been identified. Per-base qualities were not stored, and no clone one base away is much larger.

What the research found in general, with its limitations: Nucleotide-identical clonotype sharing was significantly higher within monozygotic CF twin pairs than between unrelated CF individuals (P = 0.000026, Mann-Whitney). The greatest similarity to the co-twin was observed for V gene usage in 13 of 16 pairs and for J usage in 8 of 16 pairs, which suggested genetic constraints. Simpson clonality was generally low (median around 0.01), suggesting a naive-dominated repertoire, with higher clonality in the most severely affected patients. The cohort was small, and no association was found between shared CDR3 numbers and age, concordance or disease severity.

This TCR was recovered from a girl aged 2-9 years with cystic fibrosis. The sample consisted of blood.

The nucleotides are TGTGCCAGCCGGGACAGAAGCTCTGGGGCCAACGTCCTGACTTTC. Its amino acids are CASRDRSSGANVLTF. Recombination connected TRBV19 to TRBJ2-6; TRBD1 fits 7 bases in the junction. Inclusive of the bounding cysteine and phenylalanine, the CDR3 is 15 residues long. The sequence is cut down to CDR3 DNA, 45 bases in frame from base 1. Ends trimmed: V by 9 bases, J by 0 bases; bases unmatched to a gene: 5. From the germline V gene (reference sequence), CDR1 is LNHDA and CDR2 is SQIVND. The full variable domain, completed from the reference TRBV19 and TRBJ2-6 proteins outside the CDR3, reads DGGITQSPKYLFRKEGQNVTLSCEQNLNHDAMYWYRQDPGQGLRLIYYSQIVNDFQKGDIAEGYSVSREKKESFPLTVTSAQKNPTAFYLCASRDRSSGANVLTFGAGSRLTVL.